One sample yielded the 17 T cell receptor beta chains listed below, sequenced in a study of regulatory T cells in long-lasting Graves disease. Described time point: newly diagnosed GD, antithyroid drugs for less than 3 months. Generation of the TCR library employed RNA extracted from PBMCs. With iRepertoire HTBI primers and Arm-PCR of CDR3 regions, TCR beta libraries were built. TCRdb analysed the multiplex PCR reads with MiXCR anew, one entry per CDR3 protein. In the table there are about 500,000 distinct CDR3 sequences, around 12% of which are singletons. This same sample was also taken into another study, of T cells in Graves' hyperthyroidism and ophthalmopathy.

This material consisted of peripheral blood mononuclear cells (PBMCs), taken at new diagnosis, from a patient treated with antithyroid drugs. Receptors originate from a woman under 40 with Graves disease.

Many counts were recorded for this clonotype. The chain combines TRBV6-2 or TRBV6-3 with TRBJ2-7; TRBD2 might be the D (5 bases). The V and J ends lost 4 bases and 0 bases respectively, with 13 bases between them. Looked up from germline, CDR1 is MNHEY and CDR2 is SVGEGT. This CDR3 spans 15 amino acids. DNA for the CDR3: TGTGCCAGCAGTTCCTATGAGGGTATCTCCTACGAGCAGTACTTC. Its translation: CASSSYEGISYEQYF.

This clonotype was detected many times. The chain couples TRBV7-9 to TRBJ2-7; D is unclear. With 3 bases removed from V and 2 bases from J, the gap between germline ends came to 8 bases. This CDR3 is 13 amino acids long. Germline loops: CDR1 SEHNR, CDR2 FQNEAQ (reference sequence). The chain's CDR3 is CASSFSATYEQYF. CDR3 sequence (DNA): TGTGCCAGCAGCTTCTCAGCGACCTACGAGCAGTACTTC. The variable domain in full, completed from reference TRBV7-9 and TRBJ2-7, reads DTGVSQNPRHKITKRGQNVTFRCDPISEHNRLYWYRQTLGQGPEFLTYFQNEAQLEKSRLLSDRFSAERPKGSFSTLEIQRTEQGDSAMYLCASSFSATYEQYFGPGTRLTVT.

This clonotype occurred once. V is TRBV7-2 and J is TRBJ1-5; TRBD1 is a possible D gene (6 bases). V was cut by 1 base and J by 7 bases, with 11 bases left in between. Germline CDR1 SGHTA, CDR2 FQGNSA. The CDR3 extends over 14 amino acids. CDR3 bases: TGTGCCAGCAGCTTAGATCAAGGGGGGCAGCCCCAGCATTTT. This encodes CASSLDQGGQPQHF.

CDR3 sequence: CASSLVRVNEQFF. CDR3 nucleotide sequence: TGCGCCAGCAGCTTGGTAAGGGTAAATGAGCAGTTCTTC. The chain joins TRBV5-1 to TRBJ2-1; D gene uncertain. The ends were cut back, 0 bases at V and 7 bases at J, with 8 bases in the middle. This CDR3 has 13 amino acids. CDR1 is SGHRS, CDR2 YFSETQ, per germline.

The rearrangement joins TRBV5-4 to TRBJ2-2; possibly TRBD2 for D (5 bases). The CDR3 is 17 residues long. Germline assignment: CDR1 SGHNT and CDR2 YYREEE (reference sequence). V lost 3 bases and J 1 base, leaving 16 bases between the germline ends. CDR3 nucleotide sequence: TGTGCCAGCAGCTCCGGGTTGGGCGCGGGGAACACCGGGGAGCTGTTTTTT. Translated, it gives CASSSGLGAGNTGELFF.

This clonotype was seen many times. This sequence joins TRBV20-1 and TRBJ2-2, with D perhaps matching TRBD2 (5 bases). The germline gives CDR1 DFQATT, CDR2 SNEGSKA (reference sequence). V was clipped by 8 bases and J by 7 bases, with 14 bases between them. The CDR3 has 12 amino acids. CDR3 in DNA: TGCAGTTCAAGAGCTGAGGGCGGGGAGCTGTTTTTT. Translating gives CSSRAEGGELFF.

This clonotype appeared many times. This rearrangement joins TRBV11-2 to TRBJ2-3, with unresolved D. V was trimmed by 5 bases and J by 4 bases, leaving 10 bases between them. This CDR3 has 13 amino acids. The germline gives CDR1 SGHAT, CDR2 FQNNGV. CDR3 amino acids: CASSIIAADTQYF. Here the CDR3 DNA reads TGTGCCAGCAGCATAATAGCTGCAGATACGCAGTATTTT. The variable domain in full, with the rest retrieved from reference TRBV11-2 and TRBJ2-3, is EAGVAQSPRYKIIEKRQSVAFWCNPISGHATLYWYQQILGQGPKLLIQFQNNGVVDDSQLPKDRFSAERLKGVDSTLKIQPAKLEDSAVYLCASSIIAADTQYFGPGTRLTVL.

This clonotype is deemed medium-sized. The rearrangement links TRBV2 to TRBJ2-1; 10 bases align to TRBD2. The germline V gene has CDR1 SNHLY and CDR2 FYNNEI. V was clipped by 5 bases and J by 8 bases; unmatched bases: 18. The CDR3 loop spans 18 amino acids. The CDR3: CASSPGLADDLVGYEQFF. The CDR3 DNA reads TGTGCCAGCAGTCCCGGACTAGCGGATGACCTTGTAGGGTATGAGCAGTTCTTC.

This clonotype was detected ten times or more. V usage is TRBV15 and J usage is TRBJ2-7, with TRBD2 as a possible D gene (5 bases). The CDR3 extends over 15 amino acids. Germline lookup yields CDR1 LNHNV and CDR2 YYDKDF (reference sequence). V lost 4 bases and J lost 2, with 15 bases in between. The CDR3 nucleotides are TGTGCCACCAGCATCGAACTAGGGCAGGCCTACGAGCAGTACTTC. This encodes CATSIELGQAYEQYF.

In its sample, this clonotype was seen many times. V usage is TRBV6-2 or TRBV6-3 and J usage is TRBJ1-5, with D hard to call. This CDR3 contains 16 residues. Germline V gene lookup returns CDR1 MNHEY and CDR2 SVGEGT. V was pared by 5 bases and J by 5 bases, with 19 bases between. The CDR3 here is CASSESGPVAYQPQHF. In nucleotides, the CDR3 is TGTGCCAGCAGTGAATCCGGGCCGGTGGCGTATCAGCCCCAGCATTTT.

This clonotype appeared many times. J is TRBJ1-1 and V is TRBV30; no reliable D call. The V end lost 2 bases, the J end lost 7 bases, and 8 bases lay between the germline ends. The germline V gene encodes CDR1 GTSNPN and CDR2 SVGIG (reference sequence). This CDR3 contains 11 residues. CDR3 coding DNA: TGTGCCTGGAGTCAAGGGAATGAAGCTTTCTTT. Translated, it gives CAWSQGNEAFF.

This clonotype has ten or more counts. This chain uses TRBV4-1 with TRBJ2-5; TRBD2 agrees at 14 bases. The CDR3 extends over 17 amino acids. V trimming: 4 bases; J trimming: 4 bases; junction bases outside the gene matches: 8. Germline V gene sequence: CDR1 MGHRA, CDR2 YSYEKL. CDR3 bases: TGCGCCAGCAGCCGCCGACTAGCGGGAGGGCCCATAGAGACCCAGTACTTC. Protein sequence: CASSRRLAGGPIETQYF.

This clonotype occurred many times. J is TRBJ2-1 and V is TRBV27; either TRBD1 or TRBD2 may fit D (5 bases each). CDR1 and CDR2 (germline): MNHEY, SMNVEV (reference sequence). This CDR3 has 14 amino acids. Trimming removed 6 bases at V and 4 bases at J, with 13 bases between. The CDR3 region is CASRNGWGYNEQFF. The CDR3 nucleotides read TGTGCCAGCAGGAACGGATGGGGGTACAATGAGCAGTTCTTC.

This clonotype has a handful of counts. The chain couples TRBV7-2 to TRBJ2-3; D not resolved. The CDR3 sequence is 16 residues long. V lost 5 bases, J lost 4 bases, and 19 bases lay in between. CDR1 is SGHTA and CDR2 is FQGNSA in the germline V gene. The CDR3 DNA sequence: TGTGCCAGCAGCAATTTGGCTAGTTCCAAGGCAGATACGCAGTATTTT. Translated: CASSNLASSKADTQYF. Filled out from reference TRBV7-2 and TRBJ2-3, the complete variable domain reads GAGVSQSPSNKVTEKGKDVELRCDPISGHTALYWYRQSLGQGLEFLIYFQGNSAPDKSGLPSDRFSAERTGGSVSTLTIQRTQQEDSAVYLCASSNLASSKADTQYFGPGTRLTVL.

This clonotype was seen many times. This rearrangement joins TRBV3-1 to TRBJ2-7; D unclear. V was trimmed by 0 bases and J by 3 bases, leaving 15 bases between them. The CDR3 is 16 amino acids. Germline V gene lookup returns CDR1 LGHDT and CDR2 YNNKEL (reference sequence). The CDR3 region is CASSQDFLSAYYEQYF. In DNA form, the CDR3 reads TGTGCCAGCAGCCAAGATTTTCTCTCTGCCTACTACGAGCAGTACTTC.

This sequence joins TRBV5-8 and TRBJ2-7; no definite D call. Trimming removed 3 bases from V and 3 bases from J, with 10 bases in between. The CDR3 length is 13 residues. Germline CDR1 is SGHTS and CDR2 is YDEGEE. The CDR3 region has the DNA TGTGCCAGCAGCTCCGTCCGGTTCTACGAGCAGTACTTC. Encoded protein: CASSSVRFYEQYF.

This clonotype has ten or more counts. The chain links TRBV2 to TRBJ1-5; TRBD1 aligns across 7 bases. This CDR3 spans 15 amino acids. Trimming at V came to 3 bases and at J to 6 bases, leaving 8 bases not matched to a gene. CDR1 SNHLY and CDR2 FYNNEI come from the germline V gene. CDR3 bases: TGTGCCAGCAGTGAGGTAACAGGGGCTGGTCAGCCCCAGCATTTT. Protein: CASSEVTGAGQPQHF.